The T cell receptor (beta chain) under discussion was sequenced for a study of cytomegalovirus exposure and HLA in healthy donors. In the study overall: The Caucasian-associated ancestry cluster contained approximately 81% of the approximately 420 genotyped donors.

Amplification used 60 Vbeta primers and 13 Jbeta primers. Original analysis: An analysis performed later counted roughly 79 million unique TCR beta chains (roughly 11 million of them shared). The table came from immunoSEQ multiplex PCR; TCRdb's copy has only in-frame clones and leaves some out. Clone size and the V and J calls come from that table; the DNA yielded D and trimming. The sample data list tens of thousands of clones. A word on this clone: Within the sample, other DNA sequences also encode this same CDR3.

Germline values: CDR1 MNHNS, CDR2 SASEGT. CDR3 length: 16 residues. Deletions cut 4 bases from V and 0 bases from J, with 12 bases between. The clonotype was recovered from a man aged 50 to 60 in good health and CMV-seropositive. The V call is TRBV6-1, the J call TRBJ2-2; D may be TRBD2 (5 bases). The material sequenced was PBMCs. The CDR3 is CASSAGIMANTGELFF. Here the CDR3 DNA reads TGTGCCAGCAGTGCGGGGATTATGGCGAACACCGGGGAGCTGTTTTTT.